What follows are 5 T cell receptor beta chains derived from one specimen sequenced in a study of shared clonotypes between healthy human individuals. The repertoire was sequenced with immunoSEQ multiplex PCR; TCRdb's copy has only in-frame clones and lacks some. The table shows approximately 2.4 million clones, with approximately 94% occurring only once. The sample comprised naive CD4+ T cells sorted from blood. The sample's subset: CD45RA+ positively selected. All receptors come from a man younger than 35 in good health.

This rearrangement joins TRBV7-2 to TRBJ1-6; 9 bases agree with TRBD1. V was clipped by 1 base and J by 7 bases; unmatched bases: 5. This CDR3 comprises 16 residues. Germline lookup yields CDR1 SGHTA and CDR2 FQGNSA. The CDR3 DNA follows: TGTGCCAGCAGCTTAGGAGGGACAGGGATGAATTCACCCCTCCACTTT. This codes for CASSLGGTGMNSPLHF.

V is TRBV11-3 and J is TRBJ2-7; the D gene could be TRBD1 or TRBD2 (5 bases each). The germline gives CDR1 SGHNT, CDR2 YENEEA. V was clipped by 5 bases and J by 0 bases, with 11 bases between them. The CDR3 extends over 14 amino acids. The CDR3 DNA reads TGTGCCAGCAGCCCAGGGACGGACTCCTACGAGCAGTACTTC. Its translation: CASSPGTDSYEQYF. The variable domain in full, with the rest retrieved from reference TRBV11-3 and TRBJ2-7, is EAGVVQSPRYKIIEKKQPVAFWCNPISGHNTLYWYLQNLGQGPELLIRYENEEAVDDSQLPKDRFSAERLKGVDSTLKIQPAELGDSAVYLCASSPGTDSYEQYFGPGTRLTVT.

This sequence joins TRBV7-3 and TRBJ1-1; no reliable D call. The CDR3 has 13 residues. Germline V gene sequence: CDR1 SGHTA, CDR2 FQGTGA. V was cut by 2 bases and J by 1 base, with 5 bases left in between. As DNA, the CDR3 is TGTGCCAGCAGCTTACTGTCGAACACTGAAGCTTTCTTT. It translates to CASSLLSNTEAFF.

V and J are TRBV29-1 and TRBJ2-3, with 7 bases lining up with TRBD1. V dropped 8 bases and J dropped 0; count of bases not matched to a gene: 5. This CDR3 comprises 13 residues. Germline CDR1 is SQVTM and CDR2 is ANQGSEA. The CDR3 sequence: CSHRGPSTDTQYF. The CDR3 nucleotides are TGCAGCCACAGGGGACCCAGCACAGATACGCAGTATTTT.

The chain links TRBV19 to TRBJ2-7; 7 positions agree with TRBD2. Germline CDR1 is LNHDA and CDR2 is SQIVND (reference sequence). The V segment lost 4 bases and the J segment 1 base; nucleotides outside the gene matches: 4. The CDR3 runs to 14 residues. The CDR3 is CASSTGTTSYEQYF. The CDR3 nucleotides read TGTGCCAGTAGTACTGGGACTACATCCTACGAGCAGTACTTC.